The 4 T cell receptor beta chains below all came from one sample that was sequenced in a study of blood T cell repertoires in COVID-19. Profiled with immunoSEQ multiplex PCR; TCRdb holds only in-frame clones, not every one. The sample carries 150,000 to 200,000 clones, roughly 84% recorded once. Sequencing used PBMCs or T cells enriched from blood (not recorded which). The receptors originated from a man aged 45-60 years who had recovered from COVID-19.

The genes are TRBV4-1 and TRBJ1-4; D call uncertain. In germline, CDR1 is MGHRA, CDR2 YSYEKL. Trimming removed 2 bases from V and 4 bases from J, with 14 bases in between. The CDR3 spans 16 residues. The chain's CDR3 is CASSQSSPLLNEKLFF. CDR3 nucleotides: TGCGCCAGCAGCCAATCTTCTCCGTTACTTAATGAAAAACTGTTTTTT.

V is TRBV6-1 and J is TRBJ2-3; tentative D call: TRBD1 (6 bases). This CDR3 region has 16 residues. With 1 base removed from V and 2 bases from J, the gap between germline ends came to 13 bases. Germline V gene data show CDR1 as MNHNS and CDR2 as SASEGT. The CDR3, as DNA: TGTGCCAGCAGTGAAGGGGGGCTATCTTTCACAGATACGCAGTATTTT. It specifies CASSEGGLSFTDTQYF.

V is TRBV3-1 (or the pseudogene TRBV3-2) and J is TRBJ2-1, with 10 bases aligning to TRBD1. The V gene's germline CDR1 is LGHDT and CDR2 YNNKEL (reference sequence). Trimming cost V 4 bases and J 7 bases; bases outside gene matches: 10. This CDR3 spans 16 amino acids. CDR3 residues: CASSPPRTGGVNEQFF. The CDR3 DNA sequence: TGTGCCAGCAGCCCCCCCCGGACAGGGGGGGTGAATGAGCAGTTCTTC.

The CDR3 sequence is CASSSRGQEETQYF. DNA for the CDR3: TGTGCCAGCAGTTCCCGGGGACAGGAAGAGACCCAGTACTTC. The genes are TRBV27 and TRBJ2-5, with TRBD1 matching 8 bases. The CDR3 runs 14 residues. Germline V lookup: CDR1 MNHEY, CDR2 SMNVEV (reference sequence). J lost 3 bases, V lost 4 bases, and 4 bases had no gene match.